The T cell receptor beta chain described here comes from a study of blood T cell repertoires in COVID-19. The CDR3 loop spans 15 amino acids. CDR1 and CDR2 (germline): ENHRY, SYGVKD. Trimming cost V 5 bases and J 1 base; bases outside gene matches: 4. The protocol was immunoSEQ multiplex PCR, while the TCRdb copy is restricted to in-frame clones and leaves out a portion. The profile covers roughly 300,000 clones, with 65% to 90% appearing a single time and roughly 4% taken by the ten largest. The receptor was derived from a woman in her thirties or forties with acute COVID-19. The sample taken for sequencing was PBMCs or T cells enriched from blood (not recorded which). The chain links TRBV10-3 to TRBJ2-3, with 9 bases aligning to TRBD1. CDR3 nucleotides: TGTGCCATCAGTCCGGGACAGGGCGGCACAGATACGCAGTATTTT. This sequence encodes CAISPGQGGTDTQYF.